Below, one T cell receptor beta chain is given with its context. The data originate from a study of blood T cell repertoires in COVID-19. V gave up 3 bases and J gave up 4 bases; unmatched junction bases: 4. CDR3 length: 17 amino acids. Germline V gene lookup returns CDR1 KGHSH and CDR2 LQKENI. This table comes from immunoSEQ multiplex PCR, and its TCRdb copy is limited to in-frame clones, with some not included. The table records about 270,000 clones, about nine tenths of them present only once. This sequence was found in a man aged 55-75 years who had recovered from COVID-19. The rearrangement uses TRBV18 and TRBJ2-3; 16 nucleotides line up with TRBD2. Specimen: peripheral blood. This CDR3 is CASSPGTSGGAADTQYF. The CDR3 coding sequence is TGTGCCAGCTCACCCGGGACTAGCGGGGGGGCCGCAGATACGCAGTATTTT.